Listed below are T cell receptor beta chains from one sample, sequenced in a study of T cell responses to AZD1222 COVID-19 vaccine. Sequenced by immunoSEQ multiplex PCR; TCRdb stores in-frame clones only, minus some. The sample shows roughly 170,000 clones, 87% of them seen only once. Sequencing was performed on peripheral blood, taken on day 0 of AZD1222 vaccination. These receptors all stem from an adult in good health. CDR3s include the opening cysteine and the closing phenylalanine or tryptophan. D genes are given only for firm matches. Some rows mark clone size as missing; the rest say once, few, many or name a class of expanded clone.

J gene | D gene | V gene | clone size | CDR3 protein | CDR3 DNA
TRBJ2-5 | TRBD2 | TRBV4-1 | - | CASSLRTSGQETQYF | TGCGCCAGCAGCCTCCGAACTAGCGGCCAAGAGACCCAGTACTTC
TRBJ1-4 | - | TRBV19 | - | CATGGAANEKLFF | TGTGCCACCGGGGGGGCGGCTAATGAAAAACTGTTTTTT
TRBJ1-5 | - | TRBV6-5 | - | CASSYSITSNQPQHF | TGTGCCAGCAGTTACTCGATCACATCGAATCAGCCCCAGCATTTT
TRBJ1-2 | - | TRBV3-1/TRBV3-2 | - | CASSFVRGSTNYGYTF | TGTGCCAGCAGCTTTGTCCGGGGGTCGACTAACTATGGCTACACCTTC
TRBJ2-7 | - | TRBV20-1 | few | CSASISYEQYF | TGCAGTGCTAGTATCAGCTACGAGCAGTACTTC
TRBJ2-1 | TRBD1 | TRBV27 | once | CASRRQGYNEQFF | TGTGCCAGCAGAAGACAGGGCTACAATGAGCAGTTCTTC
TRBJ2-5 | - | TRBV19 | many | CASSIGGRQETQYF | TGTGCCAGTAGTATAGGGGGGCGGCAAGAGACCCAGTACTTC
TRBJ2-3 | TRBD2 | TRBV7-8 | - | CASSPLGTSGTFVRFGSTDTQYF | TGTGCCAGCAGCCCCCTGGGGACTAGCGGGACTTTTGTCCGTTTTGGTAGCACAGATACGCAGTATTTT
TRBJ2-7 | - | TRBV20-1 | - | CSARDFYEQYF | TGCAGTGCTAGGGACTTCTACGAGCAGTACTTC
TRBJ1-1 | - | TRBV14 | once | CASSQELSRDTEAFF | TGTGCCAGCAGCCAAGAGTTAAGTAGGGACACTGAAGCTTTCTTT
TRBJ2-1 | TRBD2 | TRBV2 | - | CASSHPREGEFF | TGTGCCAGCAGTCACCCCAGGGAGGGAGAGTTCTTC
TRBJ2-3 | TRBD2 | TRBV28 | - | CASSSPGTSETDTQYF | TGTGCCAGCAGTTCCCCCGGGACTAGCGAGACAGATACGCAGTATTTT
TRBJ1-1 | - | TRBV18 | - | CASSPVRTSTEAFF | TGTGCCAGCTCACCCGTACGAACCTCGACTGAAGCTTTCTTT
TRBJ2-1 | TRBD2 | TRBV14 | - | CASSLGLAGYSYNEQFF | TGTGCCAGCAGCCTTGGACTAGCGGGCTACTCCTACAATGAGCAGTTCTTC
TRBJ1-4 | - | TRBV7-2 | few | CASSLSGQNNEKLFF | TGTGCCAGCAGTTTATCAGGCCAGAATAATGAAAAACTGTTTTTT
TRBJ1-2 | TRBD1 | TRBV28 | - | CASSLQSGGYGYTF | TGTGCCAGCAGTTTACAGTCAGGGGGCTATGGCTACACCTTC
TRBJ1-2 | - | TRBV2 | once | CASRGQGGYTF | TGTGCCAGCAGGGGGCAGGGGGGCTACACCTTC
TRBJ2-1 | - | TRBV28 | - | CASSSEAPPRDWLFF | TGTGCCAGCTCCAGCGAGGCTCCCCCCAGGGACTGGCTGTTCTTC
TRBJ2-7 | - | TRBV3-1/TRBV3-2 | - | CASGGMTYEQYF | TGTGCCAGTGGGGGAATGACCTACGAGCAGTACTTC
TRBJ2-7 | - | TRBV1 | few | CTSSQDRASGYEQYF | TGCACCAGCAGCCAAGATCGGGCTAGCGGATACGAGCAGTACTTC
TRBJ1-2 | TRBD1 | TRBV2 | - | CASALTGGSGYTF | TGTGCCAGCGCCCTTACAGGGGGCTCTGGCTACACCTTC
TRBJ2-1 | TRBD2 | TRBV3-1/TRBV3-2 | - | CASSHNGLANNEQFF | TGTGCCAGCAGCCATAACGGACTAGCGAACAATGAGCAGTTCTTC
TRBJ2-5 | - | TRBV28 | - | CASSLGGAQETQYF | TGTGCCAGCAGCCTCGGTGGAGCCCAAGAGACCCAGTACTTC
TRBJ1-2 | - | TRBV30 | - | CAWSRDGGVGYTF | TGTGCCTGGAGTCGGGACGGCGGGGTCGGCTACACCTTC
TRBJ1-3 | - | TRBV7-9 | - | CASSLPGTVGNTIYF | TGTGCCAGCAGCTTACCCGGGACCGTTGGAAACACCATATATTTT
TRBJ1-2 | - | TRBV20-1 | - | CSPPGLEGYTF | TGCAGTCCCCCCGGGCTGGAAGGCTACACCTTC
TRBJ1-2 | - | TRBV6-5 | many | CASSHPLDGHFF | TGTGCCAGCAGTCACCCTTTGGACGGCCATTTCTTC
TRBJ2-3 | TRBD2 | TRBV3-1/TRBV3-2 | - | CASSRSGRAGGTDTQYF | TGTGCCAGCAGCCGGAGCGGGAGGGCCGGGGGAACAGATACGCAGTATTTT
TRBJ2-5 | - | TRBV27 | - | CASSLSYQETQYF | TGTGCCAGCAGTTTATCGTACCAAGAGACCCAGTACTTC
TRBJ1-5 | TRBD1 | TRBV28 | - | CASSLTGEGNQPQHF | TGTGCCAGCAGTCTTACAGGGGAGGGCAATCAGCCCCAGCATTTT
TRBJ2-7 | TRBD1 | TRBV27 | - | CASSSWDSNYEQYF | TGTGCCAGCAGTTCCTGGGACAGTAACTACGAGCAGTACTTC
TRBJ2-2 | TRBD2 | TRBV7-9 | - | CASTYSGSGPTGELFF | TGTGCCAGCACTTATAGCGGGAGTGGCCCCACCGGGGAGCTGTTTTTT
TRBJ2-7 | - | TRBV30 | - | CAWKISVEQYF | TGTGCCTGGAAAATCTCGGTGGAGCAGTACTTC
TRBJ1-6 | TRBD1 | TRBV3-1/TRBV3-2 | - | CASSQDPKTGAGFYNSPLHF | TGTGCCAGCAGCCAAGACCCTAAGACAGGGGCGGGTTTCTATAATTCACCCCTCCACTTT
TRBJ2-7 | TRBD1 | TRBV19 | - | CASTLKTGGSHEQYF | TGTGCCAGTACCCTAAAGACAGGGGGGTCCCACGAGCAGTACTTC
TRBJ2-5 | - | TRBV12-3/TRBV12-4 | once | CASSFSSGTQYF | TGTGCCAGCAGCTTCTCCAGTGGGACCCAGTACTTC
TRBJ2-4 | - | TRBV18 | - | CASSPPDTHGAKNIQYF | TGTGCCAGCTCACCACCGGACACTCATGGGGCCAAAAACATTCAGTACTTC
TRBJ2-5 | TRBD2 | TRBV5-1 | - | CASSFRLAGGLETQYF | TGCGCCAGCAGCTTCCGACTAGCGGGAGGGTTGGAGACCCAGTACTTC
TRBJ2-7 | TRBD2 | TRBV5-1 | - | CASRPRGGSSYEQYF | TGCGCCAGCAGGCCACGGGGCGGGAGCTCCTACGAGCAGTACTTC
TRBJ2-7 | - | TRBV28 | - | CASSRRGSEQYF | TGTGCCAGCAGTCGTAGGGGTTCCGAGCAGTACTTC
TRBJ2-3 | - | TRBV2 | once | CASHRARLDTQYF | TGTGCCAGCCACCGTGCGCGTCTGGATACGCAGTATTTT
TRBJ1-1 | TRBD1 | TRBV10-2 | - | CASSDRQGTEAFF | TGCGCCAGCAGTGATAGACAGGGAACTGAAGCTTTCTTT
TRBJ1-2 | - | TRBV5-1 | once | CASSLAEGYDGYTF | TGCGCCAGCAGCTTGGCCGAAGGGTACGATGGCTACACCTTC
TRBJ2-2 | TRBD2 | TRBV7-9 | - | CASSLELAGGPNGELFF | TGTGCCAGCAGCTTGGAACTAGCGGGAGGGCCTAACGGGGAGCTGTTTTTT
TRBJ2-7 | - | TRBV14 | few | CASSYRRNEQYF | TGTGCCAGCAGCTACCGCCGGAACGAGCAGTACTTC
TRBJ1-3 | - | TRBV7-6 | - | CASRISPLSGNTIYF | TGTGCCAGCAGAATATCTCCACTCTCTGGAAACACCATATATTTT
TRBJ1-1 | TRBD1 | TRBV5-1 | - | CASSYRQGWNTEAFF | TGCGCCAGCAGCTATCGACAGGGATGGAACACTGAAGCTTTCTTT
TRBJ1-2 | - | TRBV3-1/TRBV3-2 | - | CASSPDGHLVYGYTF | TGTGCCAGCAGCCCGGACGGACACCTCGTCTATGGCTACACCTTC
TRBJ1-5 | - | TRBV19 | - | CAISIRGHQPQHF | TGTGCCATTTCCATACGGGGGCATCAGCCCCAGCATTTT
TRBJ1-2 | - | TRBV6-5 | - | CASTIAGRSNYGYTF | TGTGCCAGTACAATCGCAGGCAGGTCTAACTATGGCTACACCTTC
TRBJ1-2 | - | TRBV5-4 | - | CASSDRNYGYTF | TGTGCCAGCAGCGACAGGAACTATGGCTACACCTTC
TRBJ2-7 | - | TRBV3-1/TRBV3-2 | - | CASSQDLVGAEQYF | TGTGCCAGCAGCCAAGATCTGGTCGGCGCAGAGCAGTACTTC
TRBJ2-3 | - | TRBV7-2 | - | CASSSPPRGLTQYF | TGTGCCAGCAGCTCACCCCCCCGGGGGCTAACGCAGTATTTT
TRBJ1-5 | TRBD1 | TRBV4-1 | - | CASSRDRGLSQPQHF | TGCGCCAGCAGCCGAGACAGGGGGCTTAGTCAGCCCCAGCATTTT